Presented here are 22 T cell receptor beta chains from one specimen sequenced in a study of blood T cell repertoires in COVID-19. Sequencing was performed with immunoSEQ multiplex PCR; in TCRdb, only in-frame clones are kept and a portion is missing. This table has 200,000 to 300,000 clones, approximately 82% appearing once. Sequences were obtained from peripheral blood. Receptors originate from a woman aged 80 or older with acute or convalescent COVID-19.

In this sample, this clone turned up many times. This rearrangement joins TRBV4-2 to TRBJ1-2; 9 bases are a match to TRBD1. CDR1 and CDR2 (germline): LGHNA, YNFKEQ. The V segment lost 3 bases and the J segment 4 bases; nucleotides outside the gene matches: 9. This CDR3 is 16 amino acids long. The CDR3 DNA is TGTGCCAGCAGCCAGACACAGGGGGCGCGTCGCTATGGCTACACCTTC. As protein: CASSQTQGARRYGYTF.

The chain uses TRBV5-5 and TRBJ2-7; maybe TRBD2 (6 bases). Germline V gene lookup returns CDR1 SGHKS and CDR2 YYEKEE (reference sequence). The CDR3 runs to 14 residues. Trimming shortened V by 4 bases and J by 3 bases, and 14 bases separated the two germline ends. The CDR3 sequence is CASSLRDSFYEQYF. CDR3 in DNA: TGTGCCAGCAGCCTCCGGGACTCCTTCTACGAGCAGTACTTC.

The genes are TRBV6-1 and TRBJ1-6; D might be TRBD1 (5 bases). Germline lookup yields CDR1 MNHNS and CDR2 SASEGT. This CDR3 spans 16 amino acids. Trimming took off 4 bases at V and 6 bases at J, with 16 bases between the two ends. As DNA, the CDR3 is TGTGCCAGCAGTGCGGATGCGGGGGGAGGTAATTCACCCCTCCACTTT. It is translated as CASSADAGGGNSPLHF.

The chain couples TRBV10-3 to TRBJ2-1, with a possible D match to TRBD1 (5 bases). With 0 bases removed from V and 5 bases from J, the gap between germline ends came to 14 bases. Germline V gene data show CDR1 as ENHRY and CDR2 as SYGVKD. The CDR3 covers 16 residues. As DNA, the CDR3 is TGTGCCATCAGTGAGTCTCCGCGACAGATCAACAATGAGCAGTTCTTC. It specifies CAISESPRQINNEQFF.

The V call is TRBV24-1, the J call TRBJ2-5; weak D call: TRBD1 (5 bases). Germline CDR1 is KGHDR and CDR2 is SFDVKD. The CDR3 covers 13 residues. Deletions cut 5 bases from V and 2 bases from J, with 8 bases between. The CDR3: CATSARQQETQYF. The CDR3 DNA reads TGTGCCACCAGTGCAAGACAGCAAGAGACCCAGTACTTC.

The chain combines TRBV5-6 with TRBJ2-5; weak D call: TRBD1 (6 bases). Trimming removed 3 bases from V and 5 bases from J, with 14 bases in between. Germline V gene lookup returns CDR1 SGHDT and CDR2 YYEEEE. The CDR3 is made up of 14 amino acids. The DNA for the CDR3 is TGTGCCAGCAGCTCTCCAGGGGTTCGGGAGACCCAGTACTTC. Residues: CASSSPGVRETQYF.

This clone was counted only a few times. The chain carries TRBV15 and TRBJ2-5, with D possibly matching TRBD2 (7 bases). The length of the CDR3 is 15 residues. Trimming stripped 1 base from V and 1 base from J, with 10 bases between. Germline V CDR1 and CDR2: LNHNV, YYDKDF (reference sequence). In nucleotides, the CDR3 is TGTGCCACCAGCAGAGCTCGGGGGGCCCAAGAGACCCAGTACTTC. This gives the protein CATSRARGAQETQYF.

The rearrangement links TRBV6-4 to TRBJ1-5; 7 bases align to TRBD1. In germline, CDR1 is MRHNA, CDR2 SNTAGT. J gave up 3 bases and V 4 bases, and 9 bases lay outside the gene matches. This CDR3 is built from 16 residues. CDR3 nucleotide sequence: TGTGCCAGCAGTGCCCCCGGGGGACAGCCCAATCAGCCCCAGCATTTT. Translating it yields CASSAPGGQPNQPQHF.

V is TRBV4-2 and J is TRBJ2-7, with 12 bases fitting TRBD2. V was clipped by 0 bases and J by 3 bases; unmatched bases: 12. CDR1 and CDR2 from the germline V gene are LGHNA and YNFKEQ. This CDR3 is built from 19 residues. In DNA form, the CDR3 reads TGTGCCAGCAGCCAAGATTTGTCTAGCGGGAGGGGATTCGGCTACGAGCAGTACTTC. Translating gives CASSQDLSSGRGFGYEQYF.

This chain connects TRBV4-3 to TRBJ2-1; 7 positions agree with TRBD2. After removal of 0 bases from V and 7 bases from J, the junction contained 12 bases not matched to a gene. This CDR3 spans 17 amino acids. Germline CDR1 and CDR2: LGHNA and YSLEER. CDR3 DNA sequence: TGCGCCAGCAGCCAAGACTTCGGGACTACGCTTAGAAATGAGCAGTTCTTC. It encodes CASSQDFGTTLRNEQFF.

The chain recombines TRBV11-2 with TRBJ1-1; 8 bases align to TRBD1. The CDR3 loop spans 13 amino acids. Germline loops: CDR1 SGHAT, CDR2 FQNNGV. The ends lost 6 bases at V and 6 bases at J; junction bases unmatched: 6. In DNA, the CDR3 is TGTGCCAGCAGTGGACAGGGTTGGTCTGAAGCTTTCTTT. Amino acid sequence: CASSGQGWSEAFF.

The chain combines TRBV7-2 with TRBJ2-1; 14 bases are shared with TRBD2. Trimming at V came to 4 bases and at J to 7 bases, leaving 6 bases not matched to a gene. In germline, CDR1 is SGHTA, CDR2 FQGNSA. There are 16 residues in the CDR3. The chain's CDR3 is CASSSPGLAGGNEQFF. CDR3 sequence (DNA): TGTGCCAGCAGCTCCCCTGGACTAGCGGGGGGAAATGAGCAGTTCTTC.

This chain joins TRBV2 and TRBJ2-7; 10 nucleotides agree with TRBD2. From germline, CDR1 is SNHLY and CDR2 FYNNEI. The trim removed 8 bases at V and 4 bases at J, leaving 11 bases unmatched. CDR3 size: 15 residues. This chain's CDR3 is CASDPSSGRGYEQYF. The CDR3 DNA reads as TGTGCCAGCGATCCCTCAAGCGGGAGGGGGTACGAGCAGTACTTC. Full variable domain (missing parts from reference TRBV2 and TRBJ2-7): EPEVTQTPSHQVTQMGQEVILRCVPISNHLYFYWYRQILGQKVEFLVSFYNNEISEKSEIFDDQFSVERPDGSNFTLKIRSTKLEDSAMYFCASDPSSGRGYEQYFGPGTRLTVT.

The chain is built from TRBV7-3 and TRBJ2-1, with D possibly TRBD1 on 5 matching bases. The germline CDR1 and CDR2 sequences are SGHTA and FQGTGA. CDR3 length: 13 amino acids. Trimming removed 0 bases at V and 11 bases at J, with 11 bases between. As DNA, the CDR3 is TGTGCCAGCAGCTTAACGGGGCCGGAAAAGCAGTTCTTC. Protein: CASSLTGPEKQFF.

This chain's CDR3 is CASSPTGLGSNQPQHF. In DNA, the CDR3 is TGTGCCAGCAGCCCGACAGGCCTGGGTAGCAATCAGCCCCAGCATTTT. The chain carries TRBV6-6 and TRBJ1-5; weak D call: TRBD1 (6 bases). Trimming removed 6 bases at V and 0 bases at J, with 15 bases between. Per germline, CDR1 MNHNY and CDR2 SVGAGI (reference sequence). This CDR3 spans 16 amino acids.

Concerning this clone: This specimen includes other DNA sequences encoding the same CDR3. The chain combines TRBV7-2 with TRBJ2-2; a possible D gene is TRBD2 (6 bases). Between the trimmed V and J ends, which lost 0 bases and 4 bases, there was a span of 6 bases. The V gene's germline CDR1 is SGHTA and CDR2 FQGNSA. The CDR3 is 14 residues long. The CDR3 sequence is CASSLARGTGELFF. CDR3 bases: TGTGCCAGCAGCTTAGCGCGGGGCACCGGGGAGCTGTTTTTT. The full variable domain, completed using reference TRBV7-2 and TRBJ2-2, is GAGVSQSPSNKVTEKGKDVELRCDPISGHTALYWYRQSLGQGLEFLIYFQGNSAPDKSGLPSDRFSAERTGGSVSTLTIQRTQQEDSAVYLCASSLARGTGELFFGEGSRLTVL.

The V gene is TRBV7-8, the J gene TRBJ1-3; no definite D call. CDR1 is SGHVS and CDR2 is FQNEAQ in the germline V gene. V lost 1 base, J lost 0 bases, and 16 bases lay in between. The CDR3 spans 18 residues. The chain's CDR3 is CASSLGQSRLSSGNTIYF. The CDR3 DNA reads as TGTGCCAGCAGCTTAGGCCAATCCAGGCTGAGCTCTGGAAACACCATATATTTT.

V gene TRBV2 combines with J gene TRBJ1-2; 7 bases match TRBD1. Germline CDR1 SNHLY, CDR2 FYNNEI. This CDR3 region has 15 residues. V gave up 7 bases and J gave up 0 bases; unmatched junction bases: 8. CDR3 in DNA: TGTGCCAGCACCTTTCCGGGACAGACTAACTATGGCTACACCTTC. It is translated as CASTFPGQTNYGYTF.

This clone was detected once. V usage is TRBV5-1 and J usage is TRBJ2-5; D possibly corresponds to TRBD1 (6 bases). CDR3 length equals 14 residues. Trimming removed 2 bases at V and 4 bases at J, with 12 bases between. In germline, CDR1 is SGHRS, CDR2 YFSETQ. The chain's CDR3 is CASSFGQGPETQYF. CDR3 nucleotide sequence: TGCGCCAGCAGCTTCGGGCAGGGGCCAGAGACCCAGTACTTC.

The chain carries TRBV5-1 and TRBJ2-5; D perhaps matches TRBD2 (5 bases). The CDR3 sequence is 14 residues long. V was trimmed by 2 bases and J by 3 bases, leaving 11 bases between them. Germline V gives CDR1 SGHRS, CDR2 YFSETQ. Here the CDR3 reads CASSFGLRKETQYF. CDR3 DNA sequence: TGCGCCAGCAGCTTCGGACTGAGGAAAGAGACCCAGTACTTC.

The V gene is TRBV2, the J gene TRBJ1-2; 7 bases are shared with TRBD1. This CDR3 comprises 15 residues. Germline V gives CDR1 SNHLY, CDR2 FYNNEI. J gave up 0 bases and V 6 bases, and 7 bases lay outside the gene matches. The CDR3 DNA reads TGTGCCAGCAGCCTACAGGGGTTGGCTAACTATGGCTACACCTTC. Its translation is CASSLQGLANYGYTF.

The rearrangement uses TRBV19 and TRBJ2-7, with 13 bases lining up with TRBD2. This CDR3 has 15 residues. J was trimmed by 3 bases and V by 5 bases; bases with no gene match: 4. Germline V gives CDR1 LNHDA, CDR2 SQIVND (reference sequence). This CDR3 is CASSAGTSGNYEQYF. As DNA, the CDR3 is TGTGCCAGTAGTGCCGGGACTAGCGGGAACTACGAGCAGTACTTC.